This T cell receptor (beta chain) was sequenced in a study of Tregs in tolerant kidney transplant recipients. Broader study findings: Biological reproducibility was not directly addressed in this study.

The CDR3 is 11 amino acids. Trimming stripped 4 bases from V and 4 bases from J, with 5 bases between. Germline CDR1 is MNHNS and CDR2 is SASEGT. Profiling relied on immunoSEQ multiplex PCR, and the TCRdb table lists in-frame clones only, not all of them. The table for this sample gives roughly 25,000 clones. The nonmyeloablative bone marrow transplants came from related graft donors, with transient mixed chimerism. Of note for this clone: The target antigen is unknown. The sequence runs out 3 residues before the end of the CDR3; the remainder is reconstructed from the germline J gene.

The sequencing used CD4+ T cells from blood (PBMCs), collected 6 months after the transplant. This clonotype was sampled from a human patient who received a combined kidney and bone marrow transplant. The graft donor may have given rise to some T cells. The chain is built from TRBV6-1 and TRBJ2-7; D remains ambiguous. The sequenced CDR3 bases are TGTGCCAGCAGTGTCGGGTACGAG. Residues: CASSVGYE. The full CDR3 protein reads CASSVGYEQYF.